This T cell receptor (beta chain) was sequenced in a study of cytomegalovirus exposure and HLA in healthy donors. General observations from the study: Cytomegalovirus association was listed for about 180 TCR beta chains.

Worth noting for this clone: What it binds is not known.

The PCR had 60 Vbeta and 13 Jbeta primers. Assay: immunoSEQ multiplex PCR; the TCRdb copy retains only in-frame clones and omits some. The profile shows about 92,000 clones, 55% to 85% of them singletons. After removal of 6 bases from V and 8 bases from J, the junction contained 12 bases not matched to a gene. The CDR3 consists of 14 residues. Germline loops: CDR1 SGHTA, CDR2 FQGNSA. Sequencing was carried out using PBMCs. The sequence derives from a woman aged 18-29 years in good health and CMV-seropositive. The chain links TRBV7-2 to TRBJ1-2; 7 nucleotides match TRBD1. This CDR3 reads CASRYKRGRGGYTF. In DNA, the CDR3 is TGTGCCAGCAGGTATAAAAGGGGGCGCGGGGGCTACACCTTC. Supplemented by reference TRBV7-2 and TRBJ1-2, the full variable domain reads GAGVSQSPSNKVTEKGKDVELRCDPISGHTALYWYRQSLGQGLEFLIYFQGNSAPDKSGLPSDRFSAERTGGSVSTLTIQRTQQEDSAVYLCASRYKRGRGGYTFGSGTRLTVV.